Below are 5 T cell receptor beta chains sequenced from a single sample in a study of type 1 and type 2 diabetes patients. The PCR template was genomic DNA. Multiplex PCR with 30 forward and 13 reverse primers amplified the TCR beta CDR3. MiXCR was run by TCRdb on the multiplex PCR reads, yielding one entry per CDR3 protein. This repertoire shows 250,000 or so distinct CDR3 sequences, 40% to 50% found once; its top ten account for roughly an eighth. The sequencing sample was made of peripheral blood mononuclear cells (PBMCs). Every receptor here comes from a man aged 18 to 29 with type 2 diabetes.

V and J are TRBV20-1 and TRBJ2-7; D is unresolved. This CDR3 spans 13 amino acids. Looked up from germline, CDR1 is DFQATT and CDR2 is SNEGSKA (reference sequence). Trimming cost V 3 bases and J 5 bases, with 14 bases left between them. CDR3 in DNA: TGCAGTGCTAGGGGTCCCCGGGCGGACGAGCAGTACTTC. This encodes CSARGPRADEQYF.

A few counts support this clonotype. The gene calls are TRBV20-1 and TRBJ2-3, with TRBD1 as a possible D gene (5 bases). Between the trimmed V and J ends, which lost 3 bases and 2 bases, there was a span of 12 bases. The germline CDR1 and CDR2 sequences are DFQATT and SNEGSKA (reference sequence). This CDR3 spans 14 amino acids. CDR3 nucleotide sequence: TGCAGTGCTAGGACAGCAGAGAACACAGATACGCAGTATTTT. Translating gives CSARTAENTDTQYF.

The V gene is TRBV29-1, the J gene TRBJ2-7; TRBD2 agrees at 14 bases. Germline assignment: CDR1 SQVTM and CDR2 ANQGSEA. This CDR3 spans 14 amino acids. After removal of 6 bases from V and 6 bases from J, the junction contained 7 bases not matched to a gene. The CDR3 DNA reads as TGCAGCGTCGCCCCGGGACTAGCGGGAGTCGAGCAGTACTTC. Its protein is CSVAPGLAGVEQYF.

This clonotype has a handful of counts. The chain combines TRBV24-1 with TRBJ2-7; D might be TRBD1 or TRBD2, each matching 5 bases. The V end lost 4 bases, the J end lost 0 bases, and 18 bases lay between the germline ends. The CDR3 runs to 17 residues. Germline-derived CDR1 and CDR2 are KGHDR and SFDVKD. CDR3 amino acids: CATSDGGGGDSSYEQYF. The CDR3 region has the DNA TGTGCCACCAGTGACGGAGGTGGCGGTGACAGCTCCTACGAGCAGTACTTC.

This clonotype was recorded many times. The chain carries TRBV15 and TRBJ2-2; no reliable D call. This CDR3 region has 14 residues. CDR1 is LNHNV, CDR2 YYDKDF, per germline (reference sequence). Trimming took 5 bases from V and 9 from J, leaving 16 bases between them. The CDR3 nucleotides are TGTGCCACCAGCCCCAAGAAGGCGTCCAGGGAGCTGTTTTTT. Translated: CATSPKKASRELFF.